These 5 T cell receptor beta chains were all obtained from the same sample, sequenced in a study of T cell repertoires in aging, cancer and after chemotherapy. The template was genomic DNA from peripheral blood, not RNA. TRB rearrangements spanning V, D and J were amplified using mixed TRB-A/B primers. TCRdb used MiXCR to reprocess the multiplex PCR reads, holding one entry per CDR3 protein. The top ten hold approximately 70% of the sample, which has thousands of distinct CDR3 sequences, 30% to 40% seen once. Sequencing was performed on blood. These receptors were obtained from a human donor with a solid tumor.

The rearrangement uses TRBV6-6 and TRBJ1-1; perhaps TRBD1 as D (5 bases). Trimming left V 0 bases short and J 3 bases short, with 8 bases between. Looked up from germline, CDR1 is MNHNY and CDR2 is SVGAGI (reference sequence). This CDR3 is 14 amino acids long. The CDR3 DNA follows: TGTGCCAGCAGTTACTCTTCCAGGGACACTGAAGCTTTCTTT. Translating it yields CASSYSSRDTEAFF.

The chain couples TRBV20-1 to TRBJ2-1; TRBD2 matches 11 bases. The CDR3 runs 18 residues. Germline assignment: CDR1 DFQATT and CDR2 SNEGSKA (reference sequence). V was clipped by 4 bases and J by 9 bases; unmatched bases: 20. The CDR3 region is CSATRNVGGTSGIGEQFF. DNA for the CDR3: TGCAGTGCTACCAGAAACGTAGGGGGGACTAGCGGTATCGGTGAGCAGTTCTTC.

Notes on this clonotype: A much more abundant neighbour one base away suggests this may be a read error. The chain combines TRBV6-5 with TRBJ2-6, with D perhaps matching TRBD2 (5 bases). V was pared by 3 bases and J by 0 bases, with 9 bases between. The germline V gene has CDR1 MNHEY and CDR2 SVGAGI. CDR3 length: 16 amino acids. The CDR3 region is CASSYTTNSGANVLTF. For the CDR3, the DNA is TGTGCCAGCAGTTATACGACTAACTCTGGGGCCAACGTCCTGACTTTC.

The chain is built from TRBV19 and TRBJ1-4; D unresolved. The CDR3 consists of 17 residues. Trimming shortened V by 6 bases and J by 8 bases, and 25 bases separated the two germline ends. Germline CDR1 reads LNHDA; CDR2 reads SQIVND (reference sequence). Here the CDR3 reads CASRYDLGTRTGEKLFF. In DNA, the CDR3 is TGTGCCAGTAGATACGATCTAGGCACCCGGACGGGGGAAAAACTGTTTTTT.

The chain joins TRBV12-3 or TRBV12-4 to TRBJ1-6; 10 bases match TRBD1. The CDR3 sequence is 15 residues long. Trimming took 3 bases from V and 8 from J; bases not matched to a gene: 4. For the CDR3, the DNA is TGTGCCAGCAGTTTCTTTGGGACAGGGGATTCACCCCTCCACTTT. Translated: CASSFFGTGDSPLHF.